This T cell receptor beta chain was captured by sequencing in a study of tumor-infiltrating lymphocytes in primary liver carcinoma. Study-level findings and limits: Paired tumor-adjacent and tumor-blood samples overlapped less than tumor region pairs did. Only about 7.5-24% of top clones appeared in all five tumor regions.

For each extraction, RNA and DNA were obtained together from 20-30 mg of unsorted bulk tissue. Over 85% of the cells were viable tumor cells in every tumor sample. Starting material of about 0.45 ug total RNA yielded TCR beta cDNA via a constant-region primer. Slightly modified ARM-PCR with three nested multiplex PCR rounds yielded TCR beta libraries. TCRdb itself ran the multiplex PCR reads through MiXCR, one entry per CDR3 protein. Of tens of thousands of distinct CDR3 sequences listed, less than 80% are singletons. With respect to this clonotype: The antigen is unknown. A much bigger clone sits one base away, suggesting this may be a read error.

The origin of this receptor is a man in his forties or fifties with primary liver carcinoma and hepatitis B virus infection. Sequencing was performed on liver tumor tissue from sampling region 5. Indicated subset: tumor region T5, tumor centre.

The CDR3 loop is CASSTGQRHNPPLHF. CDR3 bases: TGTGCCAGCAGCACGGGACAGAGGCATAATCCACCCCTCCACTTT. This chain joins TRBV5-4 and TRBJ1-6; TRBD1 aligns across 7 bases. The CDR3 contains 15 residues. Germline V CDR1 and CDR2: SGHNT, YYREEE (reference sequence).